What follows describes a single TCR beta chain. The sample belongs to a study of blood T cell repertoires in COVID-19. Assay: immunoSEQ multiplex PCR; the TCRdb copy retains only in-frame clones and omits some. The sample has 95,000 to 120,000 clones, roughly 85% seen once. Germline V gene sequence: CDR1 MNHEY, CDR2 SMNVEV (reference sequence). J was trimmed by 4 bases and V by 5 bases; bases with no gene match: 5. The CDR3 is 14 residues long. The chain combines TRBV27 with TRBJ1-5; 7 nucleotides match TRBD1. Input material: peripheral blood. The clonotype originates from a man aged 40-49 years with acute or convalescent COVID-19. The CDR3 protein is CASSAQGGNQPQHF. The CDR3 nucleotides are TGTGCCAGCAGTGCCCAGGGGGGTAATCAGCCCCAGCATTTT.